The sequence of this TCR beta chain was determined in a study of graft-versus-host responses after intestinal transplantation. Study-wide background: Grafts that recipients had were multivisceral, liver-intestinal, or isolated intestinal transplants. Anti-thymocyte globulin served as induction for all recipients, who then took tacrolimus and steroids for about 3 years.

Concerning this clone: Its antigen is unidentified.

Clones were sequenced by immunoSEQ multiplex PCR, and TCRdb holds only the in-frame ones, with some missing. There are about 100,000 clones in the sample; roughly 87% occur only once, and 0.95% lies in the top ten. Study-wide findings and caveats: GvH clones surfaced in recipient marrow, some emerging earlier in ileum or blood. Allografts carried high graft-versus-host to host-versus-graft clonal ratios in patients having graft-donor T cell macrochimerism.

CDR3 size: 15 residues. In germline, CDR1 is MDHEN, CDR2 SYDVKM. Deletions cut 8 bases from V and 4 bases from J, with 20 bases between. The chain couples TRBV28 to TRBJ1-1; D may be TRBD1 (6 bases). The TCR was taken from a human donor who was the organ donor for an intestinal transplant. The input for sequencing was unstimulated CD4+ T cells sorted from spleen or lymph node cells, taken before transplant. CDR3: CASFLAGGRLTEAFF. The CDR3 DNA follows: TGTGCCAGCTTTTTAGCCGGGGGCCGCCTCACTGAAGCTTTCTTT.